Following are 26 T cell receptor beta chains from one sample sequenced in a study of T cell repertoires in cytomegalovirus infection. TCRdb itself ran the reads through MiXCR, one entry per CDR3 protein. The sample shows 450,000 to 650,000 distinct CDR3 sequences, around two fifths of them seen only once. Their antigens are not known. The sample was cultured PBMCs, taken from culture after CMV antigen stimulation. Every receptor here comes from a human donor in good health (CMV status not recorded). Some clones in this sample may be carry-over from other donors' samples.

The V and J genes are TRBV7-6 and TRBJ2-1; D gene unclear. Germline CDR1 and CDR2: SGHVS and FNYEAQ. Trimming cost V 5 bases and J 9 bases, with 8 bases left between them. The CDR3 extends over 11 amino acids. CDR3 in DNA: TGTGCCAGCAGCGGCAACCTTGAGCAGTTCTTC. It is translated as CASSGNLEQFF.

This chain uses TRBV7-9 with TRBJ1-1; 7 bases line up with TRBD1. Germline values: CDR1 SEHNR, CDR2 FQNEAQ (reference sequence). The V and J ends lost 5 bases and 3 bases, in that order; junction bases with no gene match: 6. The CDR3 covers 14 residues. CDR3 DNA: TGTGCCAGCAGCCTCCTAGACAGGGACACTGAAGCTTTCTTT. Its translation: CASSLLDRDTEAFF.

The rearrangement joins TRBV5-1 to TRBJ2-5; tentatively, D is TRBD1 (7 bases). V was cut by 8 bases and J by 4 bases, with 21 bases left in between. This CDR3 is built from 15 residues. CDR1 is SGHRS, CDR2 YFSETQ, per germline. The CDR3 protein is CASSLRRDSPETQYF. In DNA form, the CDR3 reads TGCGCCAGTAGCCTTCGGAGGGACAGCCCAGAGACCCAGTACTTC.

The chain carries TRBV11-2 and TRBJ2-1; 7 bases are a match to TRBD1. Per the germline V gene, CDR1 is SGHAT and CDR2 is FQNNGV. The V segment lost 0 bases and the J segment 5 bases; nucleotides outside the gene matches: 4. This CDR3 has 15 amino acids. The CDR3 protein is CASSLEGTENNEQFF. As DNA, the CDR3 is TGTGCCAGCAGCTTAGAAGGGACAGAAAACAATGAGCAGTTCTTC.

This clonotype was seen only a few times. This rearrangement joins TRBV2 to TRBJ2-2; D is perhaps TRBD2 (5 bases). Germline V gives CDR1 SNHLY, CDR2 FYNNEI. The V end was cut by 6 bases, the J end by 6 bases, with 14 bases between. The CDR3 covers 14 residues. CDR3 residues: CASSEGGYAGELFF. For the CDR3, the DNA is TGTGCCAGCAGCGAGGGCGGGTACGCCGGGGAGCTGTTTTTT.

In this sample, this clonotype turned up a few times. The J gene is TRBJ2-5, the V gene TRBV7-8; TRBD1 matches at 7 bases. With 6 bases clipped from V and 4 bases from J, the junction kept 5 bases outside the gene matches. This CDR3 has 13 residues. Germline CDR1 is SGHVS and CDR2 is FQNEAQ. CDR3 nucleotides: TGTGCCAGCAGGTTGACAGGGCCAGAGACCCAGTACTTC. Protein sequence: CASRLTGPETQYF. The variable domain in full, completed from reference TRBV7-8 and TRBJ2-5, reads GAGVSQSPRYKVAKRGQDVALRCDPISGHVSLFWYQQALGQGPEFLTYFQNEAQLDKSGLPSDRFFAERPEGSVSTLKIQRTQQEDSAVYLCASRLTGPETQYFGPGTRLLVL.

This clonotype has just a few counts. V is TRBV7-2 and J is TRBJ1-2; D is undetermined. The CDR3 runs 9 residues. Germline CDR1 is SGHTA and CDR2 is FQGNSA. Trimming took off 8 bases at V and 6 bases at J, with 4 bases between the two ends. CDR3 loop: CASGNGYTF. CDR3 DNA sequence: TGTGCCAGCGGAAATGGCTACACCTTC.

This rearrangement joins TRBV20-1 to TRBJ2-1, with 8 bases lining up with TRBD1. Germline V lookup: CDR1 DFQATT, CDR2 SNEGSKA (reference sequence). This CDR3 spans 13 amino acids. Trimming took 5 bases from V and 5 from J; bases not matched to a gene: 5. The CDR3: CSAAGTGHNEQFF. The CDR3 DNA is TGCAGTGCTGCCGGGACAGGTCACAATGAGCAGTTCTTC.

The count of this clonotype is one. This may stem from a read error, because a much larger clone lies one nucleotide away. The chain joins TRBV7-2 to TRBJ2-3; D call uncertain. Looked up from germline, CDR1 is SGHTA and CDR2 is FQGNSA. The CDR3 is 15 residues long. V gave up 5 bases and J gave up 0 bases, with 12 bases separating them. The CDR3 region has the DNA TGTGCCAGCAGCCCTCAGCAGTGGAGCACAGATACGCAGTATTTT. Residues: CASSPQQWSTDTQYF.

This clonotype was observed a few times. This rearrangement joins TRBV19 to TRBJ1-1, with D unclear. Germline CDR1 and CDR2: LNHDA and SQIVND (reference sequence). This CDR3 is 12 amino acids long. V shed 1 base and J shed 11 bases, with 11 bases lying between them. In nucleotides, the CDR3 is TGTGCCAGTAGTATAGGTTCTATGCAGGCTTTCTTT. It encodes CASSIGSMQAFF.

This clonotype was seen ten or more times. The V and J genes are TRBV7-2 and TRBJ2-5, with TRBD2 matching 10 bases. After removal of 2 bases from V and 4 bases from J, the junction contained 4 bases not matched to a gene. Germline values: CDR1 SGHTA, CDR2 FQGNSA. CDR3 length: 15 residues. This chain's CDR3 is CASSLQRGGVETQYF. Written as DNA, the CDR3 is TGTGCCAGCAGCTTACAGCGGGGGGGTGTAGAGACCCAGTACTTC.

The table lists this clonotype with many counts. J is TRBJ1-5 and V is TRBV7-2; D possibly corresponds to TRBD1 (5 bases). CDR1 is SGHTA and CDR2 is FQGNSA in the germline V gene. The length of the CDR3 is 15 residues. Trimming pared 1 base from V and 2 bases from J, leaving 9 bases between. CDR3 amino acids: CASSLGGYGNQPQHF. DNA for the CDR3: TGTGCCAGCAGCTTAGGGGGGTATGGCAATCAGCCCCAGCATTTT.

This clonotype was detected a few times. The DNA for the CDR3 is TGCGCCAGCAGCCAAGAGAAATTACACTACTCTGGAAACACCATATATTTT. Its translation: CASSQEKLHYSGNTIYF. The V and J genes are TRBV4-1 and TRBJ1-3; unclear D gene. V was trimmed by 0 bases and J by 0 bases, leaving 12 bases between them. The CDR3 consists of 17 residues. Germline V CDR1 and CDR2: MGHRA, YSYEKL.

This clonotype showed up just a few times. The chain carries TRBV2 and TRBJ1-2, with TRBD1 matching over 9 bases. The CDR3 loop spans 13 amino acids. Looked up from germline, CDR1 is SNHLY and CDR2 is FYNNEI. Losses at the gene ends were 10 bases for V and 7 bases for J; bases not matched to a gene: 10. The chain's CDR3 is CATSYGDRVGYTF. The CDR3 bases are TGTGCCACCTCATACGGGGACAGGGTTGGCTACACCTTC.

The sample holds many counts of this clonotype. V and J are TRBV7-2 and TRBJ1-1, with D maybe TRBD1 (6 bases). The ends were cut back, 4 bases at V and 0 bases at J, with 9 bases in the middle. The CDR3 is 14 amino acids. Germline CDR1 is SGHTA and CDR2 is FQGNSA. This chain's CDR3 is CASSYGQLNTEAFF. DNA of the CDR3: TGTGCCAGCAGCTACGGACAGCTGAACACTGAAGCTTTCTTT.

By frequency in the sample, this clonotype is medium-sized. The chain combines TRBV7-9 with TRBJ2-7, with 7 bases lining up with TRBD1. The CDR3 spans 14 residues. Germline V CDR1 and CDR2: SEHNR, FQNEAQ (reference sequence). J lost 7 bases, V lost 5 bases, and 11 bases had no gene match. The CDR3 region is CASSQKGDSREQYF. CDR3 DNA sequence: TGTGCCAGCAGCCAAAAGGGGGACAGTCGAGAGCAGTACTTC.

V is TRBV15 and J is TRBJ2-2; 10 bases agree with TRBD1. V lost 2 bases to trimming and J lost 4 bases; unmatched junction nucleotides: 10. This CDR3 has 18 residues. The V gene's germline CDR1 is LNHNV and CDR2 YYDKDF (reference sequence). The CDR3 spells CATSRSLWDRGRTGELFF. The CDR3 DNA reads TGTGCCACCAGCAGATCTCTGTGGGACAGGGGTCGCACCGGGGAGCTGTTTTTT.

The sample holds a few counts of this clonotype. The chain recombines TRBV20-1 with TRBJ2-7; no firm D call. The V gene lost 3 bases and the J gene lost 1 base, with 7 bases spanning the gap. Germline values: CDR1 DFQATT, CDR2 SNEGSKA (reference sequence). The CDR3 has 12 residues. CDR3 residues: CSASEASYEQYF. DNA for the CDR3: TGCAGTGCTAGCGAGGCTTCCTACGAGCAGTACTTC.

In this sample, this clonotype turned up a few times. V and J are TRBV7-8 and TRBJ2-7; D uncertain. Trimming stripped 5 bases from V and 2 bases from J, with 7 bases between. The CDR3 length is 12 residues. Germline assignment: CDR1 SGHVS and CDR2 FQNEAQ. CDR3 sequence: CASSVATYEQYF. The CDR3 bases are TGTGCCAGCAGCGTCGCTACCTACGAGCAGTACTTC.

This chain uses TRBV2 with TRBJ1-5; D unresolved. This CDR3 has 14 residues. V shed 7 bases and J shed 0 bases, with 10 bases lying between them. The germline V gene has CDR1 SNHLY and CDR2 FYNNEI. The chain's CDR3 is CASTRTGSNQPQHF. The CDR3 coding sequence is TGTGCCAGCACCCGGACCGGTAGCAATCAGCCCCAGCATTTT. Variable domain in full (rest from reference TRBV2 and TRBJ1-5): EPEVTQTPSHQVTQMGQEVILRCVPISNHLYFYWYRQILGQKVEFLVSFYNNEISEKSEIFDDQFSVERPDGSNFTLKIRSTKLEDSAMYFCASTRTGSNQPQHFGDGTRLSIL.

Only a few counts were recorded for this clonotype. The gene calls are TRBV7-2 and TRBJ2-3, with D hard to call. The CDR3 consists of 12 residues. Germline CDR1 reads SGHTA; CDR2 reads FQGNSA. The V gene lost 5 bases and the J gene lost 8 bases, with 11 bases spanning the gap. In DNA form, the CDR3 reads TGTGCCAGCAGCCAAAGAGAGTTTACGCAGTATTTT. Translating gives CASSQREFTQYF. The full variable domain, rest sourced from reference TRBV7-2 and TRBJ2-3, is GAGVSQSPSNKVTEKGKDVELRCDPISGHTALYWYRQSLGQGLEFLIYFQGNSAPDKSGLPSDRFSAERTGGSVSTLTIQRTQQEDSAVYLCASSQREFTQYFGPGTRLTVL.

This clonotype was counted between two and nine times. The V and J genes are TRBV7-2 and TRBJ2-3; D perhaps matches TRBD2 (7 bases). Germline lookup yields CDR1 SGHTA and CDR2 FQGNSA. The CDR3 length is 16 residues. The V gene lost 1 base and the J gene lost 5 bases, with 16 bases spanning the gap. CDR3 loop: CASSLELGGPGDTQYF. For the CDR3, the DNA is TGTGCCAGCAGCTTAGAGCTGGGGGGGCCCGGAGATACGCAGTATTTT.

This clonotype was detected a few times. The V call is TRBV7-2, the J call TRBJ2-1, with D perhaps TRBD1 or TRBD2 (5 bases each). Per the germline V gene, CDR1 is SGHTA and CDR2 is FQGNSA. V lost 3 bases to trimming and J lost 10 bases, with 10 bases between them. The CDR3 spans 12 residues. The chain's CDR3 is CASSLREGEQFF. The CDR3 nucleotides read TGTGCCAGCAGCTTGAGAGAGGGGGAGCAGTTCTTC.

The rearrangement joins TRBV11-2 to TRBJ1-2, with D unresolved. Germline V CDR1 and CDR2: SGHAT, FQNNGV. This CDR3 is 14 amino acids long. V dropped 5 bases and J dropped 6 bases, with 16 bases sitting between them. CDR3 nucleotide sequence: TGTGCCAGCAGCGCCTTAACAGTCTGGCATGGCTACACCTTC. Protein sequence: CASSALTVWHGYTF.

The chain links TRBV9 to TRBJ1-2; no firm D call. Germline V gene lookup returns CDR1 SGDLS and CDR2 YYNGEE. Deletions cut 4 bases from V and 6 bases from J, with 13 bases between. The CDR3 runs to 13 residues. The CDR3 spells CASSLRTGHGYTF. The CDR3, as DNA: TGTGCCAGCAGCCTTCGGACGGGCCATGGCTACACCTTC.

The gene calls are TRBV5-1 and TRBJ2-7, with D uncertain. V was pared by 1 base and J by 0 bases, with 5 bases between. Germline V gene sequence: CDR1 SGHRS, CDR2 YFSETQ. This CDR3 contains 13 residues. The CDR3 region is CASSLWTSYEQYF. In DNA form, the CDR3 reads TGCGCCAGCAGCTTGTGGACCTCCTACGAGCAGTACTTC.